The 9 T cell receptor beta chains listed next were all sequenced from one sample in a study of cytomegalovirus exposure and HLA in healthy donors. PCR used 60 Vbeta primers and 13 Jbeta primers. The repertoire was sequenced with immunoSEQ multiplex PCR; TCRdb's copy has only in-frame clones and lacks some. The table records 150,000 to 200,000 clones, approximately 84% of them present only once. The sample was PBMCs. These receptor sequences come from a woman aged 25 to 39 in good health and CMV-seropositive.

The V gene is TRBV29-1, the J gene TRBJ2-2; D possibly corresponds to TRBD1 (6 bases). The germline V gene has CDR1 SQVTM and CDR2 ANQGSEA. CDR3 length equals 13 residues. V lost 4 bases and J lost 3, with 9 bases in between. The CDR3 spells CSVVDRDTGELFF. The CDR3 DNA reads as TGCAGCGTTGTGGACAGAGACACCGGGGAGCTGTTTTTT.

The rearrangement joins TRBV27 to TRBJ2-3; 8 bases match TRBD1. V lost 3 bases and J lost 1; bases outside the gene matches: 9. CDR3 size: 17 residues. Germline V lookup: CDR1 MNHEY, CDR2 SMNVEV (reference sequence). The CDR3 reads CASSFHPGTGGTDTQYF. The CDR3 region has the DNA TGTGCCAGCAGTTTCCATCCGGGGACAGGAGGCACAGATACGCAGTATTTT.

The gene calls are TRBV9 and TRBJ1-2; D call uncertain. CDR1 and CDR2 from the germline V gene are SGDLS and YYNGEE. The ends were cut back, 0 bases at V and 0 bases at J, with 9 bases in the middle. The CDR3 runs to 15 residues. CDR3 sequence: CASSVVPGTNYGYTF. The CDR3 coding sequence is TGTGCCAGCAGCGTAGTCCCGGGTACTAACTATGGCTACACCTTC.

The chain joins TRBV5-4 to TRBJ2-1, with 7 bases aligning to TRBD1. This CDR3 comprises 14 residues. Germline CDR1 and CDR2: SGHNT and YYREEE (reference sequence). J gave up 7 bases and V 0 bases, and 4 bases lay outside the gene matches. CDR3 coding DNA: TGTGCCAGCAGCTTGGGACAGGGCCGGAATGAGCAGTTCTTC. Protein sequence: CASSLGQGRNEQFF.

V and J are TRBV7-9 and TRBJ1-6; D might be TRBD1 (5 bases). Germline assignment: CDR1 SEHNR and CDR2 FQNEAQ (reference sequence). V dropped 1 base and J dropped 10 bases, with 20 bases sitting between them. This CDR3 has 17 amino acids. Here the CDR3 DNA reads TGTGCCAGCAGCTTAGAAATTGGTTCAGGGATCTCCTCACCCCTCCACTTT. Amino acid sequence: CASSLEIGSGISSPLHF.

The chain links TRBV5-1 to TRBJ1-2; possible D gene TRBD1, 5 bases. The CDR3 contains 15 residues. Germline lookup yields CDR1 SGHRS and CDR2 YFSETQ. With 0 bases removed from V and 0 bases from J, the gap between germline ends came to 9 bases. The CDR3 here is CASSLVTGANYGYTF. For the CDR3, the DNA is TGCGCCAGCAGCTTGGTAACAGGAGCTAACTATGGCTACACCTTC.

V gene TRBV5-1 combines with J gene TRBJ2-2, with 8 bases aligning to TRBD1. The germline CDR1 and CDR2 sequences are SGHRS and YFSETQ. The CDR3 runs to 16 residues. The J segment lost 4 bases and the V segment lost 3 bases, leaving 8 bases of the junction unmatched. The DNA of the CDR3 is TGCGCCAGCAGCTCCGACAGGGACAGGACCACCGGGGAGCTGTTTTTT. This sequence encodes CASSSDRDRTTGELFF.

The V and J genes are TRBV6-4 and TRBJ2-3; weak D call: TRBD2 (7 bases). Germline CDR1 reads MRHNA; CDR2 reads SNTAGT. Trimming removed 2 bases from V and 4 bases from J, with 13 bases in between. CDR3 length: 15 residues. As DNA, the CDR3 is TGTGCCAGCAGTGACGAGGTGGGGGGGCCAGATACGCAGTATTTT. It translates to CASSDEVGGPDTQYF.

The rearrangement uses TRBV10-3 and TRBJ2-7; TRBD1 matches 7 bases. The junction had 7 bases not matched to a gene; V was cut back by 6 bases and J by 2 bases. From germline, CDR1 is ENHRY and CDR2 SYGVKD. The CDR3 loop spans 14 amino acids. The CDR3 DNA follows: TGTGCCATCAGAAACCGGGACAGAACCTACGAGCAGTACTTC. It yields the protein CAIRNRDRTYEQYF.